The 32 T cell receptor beta chains given below trace back to one sample, sequenced in a study of blood T cell repertoires in COVID-19. Clones were sequenced by immunoSEQ multiplex PCR, and TCRdb holds only the in-frame ones, with some missing. Of approximately 20,000 clones listed, 85% to 90% are singletons. The sample comprised peripheral blood. The receptors shown here come from a man in his 70s with acute or convalescent COVID-19.

V gene TRBV20-1 combines with J gene TRBJ2-1; D remains unclear. Trimming took off 3 bases at V and 12 bases at J, with 9 bases between the two ends. The germline V gene encodes CDR1 DFQATT and CDR2 SNEGSKA (reference sequence). The CDR3 totals 10 residues. DNA for the CDR3: TGCAGTGCTAGCTTGCGAGCGCAGTTCTTC. Translated, it gives CSASLRAQFF.

The V gene is TRBV9, the J gene TRBJ2-5; 7 bases fit TRBD2. The ends lost 0 bases at V and 5 bases at J; junction bases unmatched: 4. Per germline, CDR1 SGDLS and CDR2 YYNGEE. The CDR3 runs 14 residues. The CDR3 bases are TGTGCCAGCAGCGTAGGGCAGGGAGGGGAGACCCAGTACTTC. The encoded protein is CASSVGQGGETQYF.

This rearrangement joins TRBV7-2 to TRBJ1-2, with 8 bases lining up with TRBD1. This CDR3 comprises 14 residues. V trimming: 3 bases; J trimming: 7 bases; junction bases outside the gene matches: 7. Germline V gene data show CDR1 as SGHTA and CDR2 as FQGNSA. CDR3 loop: CASSFIQGASGYTF. The CDR3 region has the DNA TGTGCCAGCAGCTTTATCCAGGGGGCGAGTGGCTACACCTTC.

V usage is TRBV27 and J usage is TRBJ2-5; D is perhaps TRBD1 (6 bases). Trimming removed 4 bases at V and 4 bases at J, with 13 bases between. The CDR3 runs to 14 residues. Per the germline V gene, CDR1 is MNHEY and CDR2 is SMNVEV (reference sequence). In nucleotides, the CDR3 is TGTGCCAGCAGTTCCAGGGGTTTTGGAGAGACCCAGTACTTC. The encoded protein is CASSSRGFGETQYF.

V usage is TRBV7-6 and J usage is TRBJ2-7; 9 bases agree with TRBD1. Trimming removed 1 base from V and 1 base from J; junction bases left unmatched: 5. The CDR3 runs to 16 residues. The germline gives CDR1 SGHVS, CDR2 FNYEAQ. For the CDR3, the DNA is TGTGCCAGCAGCTTAGGCTCCGGGACAGGGTCCTACGAGCAGTACTTC. It is translated as CASSLGSGTGSYEQYF.

The J gene is TRBJ1-4, the V gene TRBV5-4; 8 nucleotides align to TRBD1. Unmatched junction bases numbered 5, after V lost 4 bases and J lost 3 bases. The CDR3 runs 15 residues. In germline, CDR1 is SGHNT, CDR2 YYREEE (reference sequence). The CDR3 here is CASSMQGASNEKLFF. For the CDR3, the DNA is TGTGCCAGCAGCATGCAGGGGGCGTCTAATGAAAAACTGTTTTTT.

This clone is a singleton in its sample. The chain is built from TRBV3-1 (or the pseudogene TRBV3-2) and TRBJ1-2; maybe TRBD1 (5 bases). Per the germline V gene, CDR1 is LGHDT and CDR2 is YNNKEL (reference sequence). This CDR3 has 14 residues. V was clipped by 3 bases and J by 2 bases, with 10 bases between them. The CDR3 bases are TGTGCCAGCAGCCACACGACAGTCAACTATGGCTACACCTTC. Encoded protein: CASSHTTVNYGYTF.

The V gene is TRBV29-1, the J gene TRBJ2-2; no definite D call. This CDR3 comprises 12 residues. Trimming removed 2 bases from V and 7 bases from J, with 8 bases in between. The V gene's germline CDR1 is SQVTM and CDR2 ANQGSEA. The CDR3 protein is CSVEIAVGELFF. As DNA, the CDR3 is TGCAGCGTTGAAATAGCTGTCGGGGAGCTGTTTTTT.

The chain has TRBV6-6 and TRBJ1-1; D ambiguous. CDR3 length equals 14 residues. Between the trimmed V and J ends, which lost 10 bases and 3 bases, there was a span of 18 bases. Germline CDR1 is MNHNY and CDR2 is SVGAGI (reference sequence). The chain's CDR3 is CATFGREAHTEAFF. The CDR3 bases are TGTGCCACCTTCGGGCGGGAGGCGCACACTGAAGCTTTCTTT.

The V gene is TRBV29-1, the J gene TRBJ2-1; D is possibly TRBD2 (5 bases). CDR3 length equals 16 residues. Germline V gene lookup returns CDR1 SQVTM and CDR2 ANQGSEA. Trimming took off 4 bases at V and 0 bases at J, with 16 bases between the two ends. In nucleotides, the CDR3 is TGCAGCGTTGTAGAAAATCTAGCCCTCTCCTACAATGAGCAGTTCTTC. Amino acid sequence: CSVVENLALSYNEQFF.

The genes are TRBV7-9 and TRBJ1-5; 7 nucleotides line up with TRBD1. Germline CDR1 and CDR2: SEHNR and FQNEAQ (reference sequence). V trimming: 8 bases; J trimming: 7 bases; junction bases outside the gene matches: 11. The CDR3 sequence is 14 residues long. CDR3 loop: CASGNEGTVQPQHF. Written as DNA, the CDR3 is TGTGCCAGCGGGAACGAGGGGACAGTACAGCCCCAGCATTTT.

The chain uses TRBV5-4 and TRBJ2-7; 7 nucleotides align to TRBD1. CDR1 and CDR2 (germline): SGHNT, YYREEE (reference sequence). After removal of 4 bases from V and 2 bases from J, the junction contained 9 bases not matched to a gene. There are 15 residues in the CDR3. CDR3 nucleotide sequence: TGTGCCAGCAGCCAAGACAGGGCCCCAACCTACGAGCAGTACTTC. It yields the protein CASSQDRAPTYEQYF.

In nucleotides, the CDR3 is TGCAGTGCTAGTTTGGGACTAGCGGGGAACAATGAGCAGTTCTTC. It specifies CSASLGLAGNNEQFF. This chain uses TRBV20-1 with TRBJ2-1, with TRBD2 identical over 13 bases. The germline CDR1 and CDR2 sequences are DFQATT and SNEGSKA (reference sequence). With V trimmed by 3 bases and J by 5 bases, 4 bases remained unmatched. The CDR3 extends over 15 amino acids.

This chain uses TRBV28 with TRBJ2-1; TRBD2 matches 9 bases. Unmatched junction bases numbered 2, after V lost 8 bases and J lost 6 bases. CDR3 length: 12 amino acids. The germline gives CDR1 MDHEN, CDR2 SYDVKM. The CDR3, as DNA: TGTGCCAGCGTGACTAGCGGCAATGAGCAGTTCTTC. It encodes CASVTSGNEQFF.

As DNA, the CDR3 is TGTGCCAGCAGTGCCAGCCCCGGGACTAGCGGGACCACAGATACGCAGTATTTT. Its translation is CASSASPGTSGTTDTQYF. The chain is built from TRBV28 and TRBJ2-3; TRBD2 agrees at 13 bases. The CDR3 sequence is 18 residues long. With 5 bases clipped from V and 2 bases from J, the junction kept 10 bases outside the gene matches. Germline CDR1 reads MDHEN; CDR2 reads SYDVKM.

This clone was seen a few times. The chain combines TRBV7-2 with TRBJ1-6, with 10 bases fitting TRBD1. Trimming cost V 3 bases and J 10 bases; bases outside gene matches: 3. The CDR3 has 14 amino acids. From germline, CDR1 is SGHTA and CDR2 FQGNSA. CDR3 residues: CASSFGTGVSPLHF. The CDR3 nucleotides read TGTGCCAGCAGCTTTGGGACAGGGGTATCACCCCTCCACTTT.

By share, this clone counts as medium-sized (0.01 to 0.1%). The V and J genes are TRBV9 and TRBJ2-7; D possibly corresponds to TRBD2 (6 bases). The CDR3 contains 16 residues. The V end lost 0 bases, the J end lost 1 base, and 14 bases lay between the germline ends. CDR1 and CDR2 (germline): SGDLS, YYNGEE. For the CDR3, the DNA is TGTGCCAGCAGCGTAGCTACGACGGGGGATTCCTACGAGCAGTACTTC. Residues: CASSVATTGDSYEQYF.

This clone was detected a few times. The chain links TRBV6-5 to TRBJ1-1, with D possibly being TRBD1 (5 bases). V gave up 10 bases and J gave up 5 bases, with 17 bases separating them. The CDR3 is 13 amino acids. CDR1 and CDR2 (germline): MNHEY, SVGAGI. CDR3 coding DNA: TGTGCCATCCAGATAGGGGCGGGGACTGAAGCTTTCTTT. Encoded protein: CAIQIGAGTEAFF.

V gene TRBV9 combines with J gene TRBJ2-1; TRBD2 matches at 7 bases. V shed 4 bases, J shed 4 bases, and the junction held 8 bases outside the gene matches. Germline-derived CDR1 and CDR2 are SGDLS and YYNGEE. This CDR3 has 15 residues. The CDR3 loop is CASSTTSVDYNEQFF. The CDR3 DNA reads TGTGCCAGCAGCACTACTAGCGTTGATTACAATGAGCAGTTCTTC. The variable domain in full, with the rest retrieved from reference TRBV9 and TRBJ2-1, is DSGVTQTPKHLITATGQRVTLRCSPRSGDLSVYWYQQSLDQGLQFLIQYYNGEERAKGNILERFSAQQFPDLHSELNLSSLELGDSALYFCASSTTSVDYNEQFFGPGTRLTVL.

V gene TRBV12-5 combines with J gene TRBJ1-1; the match to TRBD1 covers 12 bases. This CDR3 comprises 17 residues. The V gene's germline CDR1 is LGHNT and CDR2 FRNRAP. The V and J ends lost 4 bases and 10 bases, in that order; junction bases with no gene match: 16. CDR3 region: CASGSGTGGYSSGGAFF. CDR3 in DNA: TGTGCTAGTGGTTCCGGGACAGGGGGCTACTCATCCGGTGGAGCTTTCTTT.

The rearrangement joins TRBV5-8 to TRBJ2-7, with D possibly TRBD1 on 6 matching bases. The CDR3 consists of 14 residues. V was pared by 5 bases and J by 0 bases, with 12 bases between. Germline V lookup: CDR1 SGHTS, CDR2 YDEGEE. The CDR3: CASSRQGSSYEQYF. CDR3 DNA sequence: TGTGCCAGCAGTCGGCAGGGGAGCTCCTACGAGCAGTACTTC.

The chain employs TRBV10-3 and TRBJ2-7, with D hard to call. The CDR3 is made up of 14 amino acids. Germline loops: CDR1 ENHRY, CDR2 SYGVKD. V was clipped by 0 bases and J by 7 bases, with 13 bases between them. In DNA, the CDR3 is TGTGCCATCAGTGAGTCGGCTTCCTCTAGGGAGCAGTACTTC. Encoded protein: CAISESASSREQYF.

The J gene is TRBJ2-7, the V gene TRBV7-3; the D gene is possibly TRBD2 (5 bases). Trimming stripped 5 bases from V and 0 bases from J, with 11 bases between. Germline V CDR1 and CDR2: SGHTA, FQGTGA. The CDR3 has 14 residues. The CDR3 nucleotides are TGTGCCAGCAGCCGTGGAGGAACCTCCTACGAGCAGTACTTC. It codes for CASSRGGTSYEQYF.

This chain uses TRBV2 with TRBJ1-2; 7 bases are a match to TRBD1. Trimming removed 6 bases from V and 3 bases from J; junction bases left unmatched: 4. Germline V gene lookup returns CDR1 SNHLY and CDR2 FYNNEI. The CDR3 is 13 amino acids. The CDR3 sequence: CASRRDSDYGYTF. CDR3 in DNA: TGTGCCAGCAGGAGGGACAGTGACTATGGCTACACCTTC.

The rearrangement uses TRBV4-3 and TRBJ2-7; 7 nucleotides line up with TRBD2. CDR3 size: 14 residues. The germline V gene has CDR1 LGHNA and CDR2 YSLEER. V lost 8 bases, J lost 0 bases, and 7 bases stayed unmatched. CDR3 in DNA: TGCGCCAGCGGACCCTCGGGGGGCTCCTACGAGCAGTACTTC. Translated, it gives CASGPSGGSYEQYF.

This chain uses TRBV6-5 with TRBJ2-2, with no clear D. V lost 8 bases, J lost 5 bases, and 18 bases lay in between. Germline assignment: CDR1 MNHEY and CDR2 SVGAGI. The CDR3 is 15 amino acids. This CDR3 is CASRGIGLRTGELFF. The CDR3 nucleotides read TGTGCCAGCCGAGGAATTGGGTTAAGGACCGGGGAGCTGTTTTTT.

The chain couples TRBV30 to TRBJ1-6; the D gene is possibly TRBD1 (6 bases). Germline-derived CDR1 and CDR2 are GTSNPN and SVGIG (reference sequence). Trimming left V 7 bases short and J 7 bases short, with 26 bases between. The CDR3 consists of 17 residues. In DNA, the CDR3 is TGTGCCTCCGAAAACTCACCGACAGGCTCGGGGAATTCACCCCTCCACTTT. Translating gives CASENSPTGSGNSPLHF.

The chain recombines TRBV4-3 with TRBJ1-1; 8 nucleotides line up with TRBD1. Trimming at V came to 5 bases and at J to 2 bases, leaving 4 bases not matched to a gene. This CDR3 region has 14 residues. CDR1 and CDR2 from the germline V gene are LGHNA and YSLEER. The CDR3 sequence: CASSSTGENTEAFF. The CDR3 nucleotides read TGCGCCAGCAGCTCGACAGGGGAAAACACTGAAGCTTTCTTT.

This clone was seen only a few times. This chain links TRBV28 with TRBJ1-2; D possibly corresponds to TRBD1 (6 bases). The V gene lost 5 bases and the J gene lost 2 bases, with 18 bases spanning the gap. CDR1 is MDHEN, CDR2 SYDVKM, per germline. The CDR3 has 16 residues. The CDR3 DNA reads TGTGCCAGCAGTCCCCGAGGGGCGAGGGGGAACTATGGCTACACCTTC. Its translation: CASSPRGARGNYGYTF.

The chain carries TRBV19 and TRBJ2-3; maybe TRBD1 (6 bases). Germline-derived CDR1 and CDR2 are LNHDA and SQIVND (reference sequence). CDR3 size: 16 residues. V lost 1 base, J lost 1 base, and 12 bases lay in between. CDR3 protein: CASSIGGGGGTDTQYF. The DNA for the CDR3 is TGTGCCAGTAGTATAGGAGGGGGTGGGGGCACAGATACGCAGTATTTT.

The chain is built from TRBV7-9 and TRBJ1-2; perhaps TRBD1 as D (5 bases). The ends were cut back, 5 bases at V and 2 bases at J, with 12 bases in the middle. The germline CDR1 and CDR2 sequences are SEHNR and FQNEAQ (reference sequence). This CDR3 spans 14 amino acids. The CDR3 reads CASSDTGFNYGYTF. The CDR3 DNA is TGTGCCAGCAGCGACACAGGATTCAACTATGGCTACACCTTC.

The V call is TRBV2, the J call TRBJ2-1; a weak D match, TRBD2 (5 bases). This CDR3 comprises 16 residues. V was shortened by 3 bases and J by 0 bases, with 12 bases between the two germline ends. CDR1 is SNHLY and CDR2 is FYNNEI in the germline V gene. CDR3 DNA: TGTGCCAGCAGTGATGGAGGAGGTGCCTCCTACAATGAGCAGTTCTTC. Translating gives CASSDGGGASYNEQFF.